This T cell receptor beta chain is drawn from a study of cytomegalovirus exposure and HLA in healthy donors. Findings and caveats of the study: Earlier analysis yielded a pattern in which most TCR beta V segments were productive about 90% or about 30% of the time. Cytomegalovirus status was reportedly diagnosed by the classifier with high specificity and sensitivity. Some V segments, including TRBV6-2 and TRBV6-3, were excluded as indistinguishable.

Primers: 60 Vbeta forward and 13 Jbeta reverse. Clones were read by immunoSEQ multiplex PCR, and TCRdb kept only the in-frame ones, dropping some. The sample consists of about 140,000 clones, about 80% of them appearing once. For this clone: No antigen is known for it.

This CDR3 contains 14 residues. Germline CDR1 SQVTM, CDR2 ANQGSEA. The receptor comes from a woman between 35 and 50 years old in good health and CMV-seronegative. The sample was PBMCs. The chain combines TRBV29-1 with TRBJ2-5; 8 nucleotides line up with TRBD1. The end of the DNA is better explained by TRBJ2-7, so the J call may be wrong. The CDR3 reads CSVDVSGQGYEQYF. The CDR3 DNA sequence: TGCAGCGTTGACGTTTCAGGACAGGGCTACGAGCAGTACTTC.